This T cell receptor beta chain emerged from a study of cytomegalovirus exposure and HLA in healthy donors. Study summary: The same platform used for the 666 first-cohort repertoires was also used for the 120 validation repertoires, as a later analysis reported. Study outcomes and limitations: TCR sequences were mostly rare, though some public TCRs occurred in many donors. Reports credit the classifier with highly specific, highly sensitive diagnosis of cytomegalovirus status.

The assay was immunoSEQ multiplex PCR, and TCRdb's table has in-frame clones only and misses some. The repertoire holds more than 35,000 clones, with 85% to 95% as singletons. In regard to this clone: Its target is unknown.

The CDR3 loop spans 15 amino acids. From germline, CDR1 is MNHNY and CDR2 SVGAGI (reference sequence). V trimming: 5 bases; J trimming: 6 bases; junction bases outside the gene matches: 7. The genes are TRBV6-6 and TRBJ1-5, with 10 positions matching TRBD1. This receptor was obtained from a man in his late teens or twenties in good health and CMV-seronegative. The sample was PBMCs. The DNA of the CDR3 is TGTGCCAGCAGTACACGGACAGGGGGGAGTCAGCCCCAGCATTTT. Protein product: CASSTRTGGSQPQHF.